Listed below are T cell receptor beta chains from one sample, sequenced in a study of cytomegalovirus exposure and HLA in healthy donors. This table comes from immunoSEQ multiplex PCR, and its TCRdb copy is limited to in-frame clones, with some not included. The sample lists 150,000 to 200,000 clones, around two thirds seen once, with 2.5% to 3% in the top ten. The specimen was PBMCs. Source of these receptors: a middle-aged man in good health and CMV-seronegative. The CDR3 runs from the conserved cysteine through the conserved F or W. Fields, in order: clone size, J gene, D gene, V gene, CDR3 DNA, CDR3 protein. A D gene is named only where the DNA matches it firmly. Only some rows state a clone size, as once, few, many or a class for expanded clones.

NA | TRBJ2-5 | TRBD1 | TRBV6-6 | TGTGCCAGCAGTTCCCCGGGACAGGGGATTCAAGAGACCCAGTACTTC | CASSSPGQGIQETQYF
NA | TRBJ1-2 | TRBD1 | TRBV4-2 | TGTGCCAGCAGCCTCCCTGATGGGACAGGGGTCGACTATGGCTACACCTTC | CASSLPDGTGVDYGYTF
NA | TRBJ2-3 | TRBD2 | TRBV6-4 | TGTGCCAGCGGATCCGGGACTAGCGGGAGGGCCCACGACACAGATACGCAGTATTTT | CASGSGTSGRAHDTDTQYF
NA | TRBJ1-6 | NA | TRBV2 | TGTGCCAGCAGTGAAGTGACAGATTATAATTCACCCCTCCACTTT | CASSEVTDYNSPLHF
NA | TRBJ1-1 | NA | TRBV18 | TGTGCCAGCTCACCCCGGGAGGGGGAGGGATCTGAAGCTTTCTTT | CASSPREGEGSEAFF
NA | TRBJ2-2 | TRBD2 | TRBV5-1 | TGCGCCAGCAGCCGGAGCGGGGGGCAGTACACCGGGGAGCTGTTTTTT | CASSRSGGQYTGELFF
NA | TRBJ2-3 | TRBD2 | TRBV5-1 | TGCGCCAGCAGGTCCGGGACTAGTACAGATACGCAGTATTTT | CASRSGTSTDTQYF
NA | TRBJ2-1 | NA | TRBV14 | TGTGCCAGCAGCCTCATAAGGCCGGGGGGCCACAATGAGCAGTTCTTC | CASSLIRPGGHNEQFF
NA | TRBJ2-7 | TRBD1 | TRBV4-3 | TGCGCCAGCAGCCAGGCAACAGGGGCCTACGAGCAGTACTTC | CASSQATGAYEQYF
few | TRBJ2-7 | NA | TRBV7-9 | TGTGCCAGCAGCTTGGAACAGGGAAGCTCCTACGAGCAGTACTTC | CASSLEQGSSYEQYF
few | TRBJ2-6 | NA | TRBV19 | TGTGCCAGTAGTATAGACGGGACTTACTCTGGGGCCAACGTCCTGACTTTC | CASSIDGTYSGANVLTF
NA | TRBJ1-5 | NA | TRBV15 | TGTGCCACCAGCAGAGATAAGGCGGGGCTTAATCAGCCCCAGCATTTT | CATSRDKAGLNQPQHF
NA | TRBJ2-2 | TRBD1 | TRBV7-2 | TGTGCCAGCAGGTCAGACAGGGGGCGAGAGGAGCTGTTTTTT | CASRSDRGREELFF
NA | TRBJ1-5 | NA | TRBV6-5 | TGTGCCAGCACCCCGAAGGGTATGGGGGGTCAGCCCCAGCATTTT | CASTPKGMGGQPQHF
few | TRBJ1-4 | TRBD1 | TRBV6-6 | TGTGCCAGCAGTTACTCGAGTACAGGGGTTAATGAAAAACTGTTTTTT | CASSYSSTGVNEKLFF
NA | TRBJ1-2 | TRBD1 | TRBV5-1 | TGCGCCAGCAGGGCGCCGGGACAGGGACATGGCTACACCTTC | CASRAPGQGHGYTF
NA | TRBJ1-1 | NA | TRBV6-6 | TGTGCCAGCAGTGACTCTGGACAGAGAAGAAACACTGAAGCTTTCTTT | CASSDSGQRRNTEAFF
NA | TRBJ1-5 | NA | TRBV15 | TGTGCCACCAGCATTCAGAGGGATCAGCCCCAGCATTTT | CATSIQRDQPQHF
NA | TRBJ1-1 | NA | TRBV5-1 | TGCGCCAGCAGCTTGGTTCCAGGGGAAGCTTTCTTT | CASSLVPGEAFF
few | TRBJ1-1 | TRBD1 | TRBV19 | TGTGCCAGCACCACAGACAGGGGAACTGAAGCTTTCTTT | CASTTDRGTEAFF
NA | TRBJ1-1 | NA | TRBV5-1 | TGCGCCAGCAGACAAGACAGGAATCCCACTGAAGCTTTCTTT | CASRQDRNPTEAFF
NA | TRBJ1-5 | NA | TRBV5-4 | TGTGCCAGCAGCTTGTCTCCTAATCAGCCCCAGCATTTT | CASSLSPNQPQHF
NA | TRBJ2-3 | TRBD2 | TRBV27 | TGTGCCAGCAGAGCGGGGGGATTTTTCACAGATACGCAGTATTTT | CASRAGGFFTDTQYF
NA | TRBJ2-5 | TRBD2 | TRBV7-9 | TGCGCCAGCAGCTCAATAGCGGGGGGGGAAGAGACCCAGTACTTC | CASSSIAGGEETQYF
NA | TRBJ2-3 | TRBD1 | TRBV29-1 | TGCAGCGTTCCAGTGGGGGCGACAGGGGGCGCAGACAAGAGACCCACAGATACGCAGTATTTT | CSVPVGATGGADKRPTDTQYF
NA | TRBJ2-7 | NA | TRBV4-1 | TGCGCCAGCAGCCAAGATCAAACAGCAAGTTTCTCCTACGAGCAGTACTTC | CASSQDQTASFSYEQYF
NA | TRBJ1-5 | NA | TRBV18 | TGTGCCAGCTCCGAATACTCGGAGGGCAATCAGCCCCAGCATTTT | CASSEYSEGNQPQHF
NA | TRBJ2-7 | NA | TRBV28 | TGTGCCAGCAGTTTCCAGCCAGGGGTCCCACGATACGAGCAGTACTTC | CASSFQPGVPRYEQYF
NA | TRBJ1-4 | NA | TRBV19 | TGTGCCAGTACCTCAACGGGGGGCATTGAAAAACTGTTTTTT | CASTSTGGIEKLFF
NA | TRBJ2-7 | TRBD2 | TRBV7-8 | TGTGCCAGCAGCTTTAAGGGACTAGCGGGTTCCTACGAGCAGTACTTC | CASSFKGLAGSYEQYF
few | TRBJ2-7 | TRBD1 | TRBV19 | TGTGCCAGTAGTAAAACCGGGACAGGGTTCTCCTACGAGCAGTACTTC | CASSKTGTGFSYEQYF
NA | TRBJ2-5 | TRBD2 | TRBV29-1 | TGCAGCGGGCGACTAGCGGGATGGCAAGAGACCCAGTACTTC | CSGRLAGWQETQYF
NA | TRBJ2-1 | NA | TRBV28 | TGTGCCAGCAGTAGGAACGACCTAGAGGAGTTCTTC | CASSRNDLEEFF
few | TRBJ2-7 | TRBD2 | TRBV7-2 | TGTGCCAGCAGCTTAGTAGCGGGAGGGCGAGAGCAGTACTTC | CASSLVAGGREQYF
NA | TRBJ2-1 | TRBD2 | TRBV6-1 | TGTGCCAGCAGGGTGACTAGCGGGAGTGGTTATGAGCAGTTCTTC | CASRVTSGSGYEQFF
NA | TRBJ2-3 | NA | TRBV11-2 | TGTGCCAGCAGCTGGACGGGAGCTAGCACAGATACGCAGTATTTT | CASSWTGASTDTQYF
NA | TRBJ2-7 | TRBD2 | TRBV9 | TGTGCCAGCAGCGTAGGACTAGCGGCCCGCTCCTACGAGCAGTACTTC | CASSVGLAARSYEQYF
few | TRBJ2-7 | TRBD2 | TRBV7-9 | TGTGCCAGCAGCTTAAATCTTCCCCCGACGGGACTAGCGAACTACGAGCAGTACTTC | CASSLNLPPTGLANYEQYF
NA | TRBJ2-5 | TRBD2 | TRBV6-4 | TGTGCCAGCAAGGGCGGGAGATTCCAAGAGACCCAGTACTTC | CASKGGRFQETQYF
few | TRBJ2-7 | TRBD2 | TRBV7-2 | TGTGCCAGCAGGCGCCTAGCGGGAGGCCACGAGCAGTACTTC | CASRRLAGGHEQYF
NA | TRBJ1-2 | NA | TRBV7-2 | TGTGCCAGCAGCTTCAGACAGGCCGCGGGCTACACCTTC | CASSFRQAAGYTF
few | TRBJ1-2 | TRBD1 | TRBV4-3 | TGCGCCAGCAGCCAAGATATAACGACAGGGGGATTGGACTATGGCTACACCTTC | CASSQDITTGGLDYGYTF
NA | TRBJ2-7 | TRBD2 | TRBV19 | TGTGCCAGTAGTATCTCTAGCGGGGCCTACGAGCAGTACTTC | CASSISSGAYEQYF
NA | TRBJ1-6 | NA | TRBV19 | TGTGCCAGTAGGGGGCCCCTTTTGGAGCCCCTCCACTTT | CASRGPLLEPLHF
NA | TRBJ2-7 | TRBD2 | TRBV5-1 | TGCGCCAGCAGCTTGGATGGCGGGAGGGCCTTCGAGCAGTACTTC | CASSLDGGRAFEQYF
few | TRBJ1-1 | NA | TRBV30 | TGTGCCTGGTTCAGCCCGAGGTGCTGGGCTTTCTTT | CAWFSPRCWAFF
NA | TRBJ2-7 | TRBD1 | TRBV7-9 | TGTTCCAGCAGCCGACGGGACAGGGGGAACTACGAGCAGTACTTC | CSSSRRDRGNYEQYF
NA | TRBJ1-1 | NA | TRBV29-1 | TGCAGCGTTGACAGGGGCATGAACACTGAAGCTTTCTTT | CSVDRGMNTEAFF